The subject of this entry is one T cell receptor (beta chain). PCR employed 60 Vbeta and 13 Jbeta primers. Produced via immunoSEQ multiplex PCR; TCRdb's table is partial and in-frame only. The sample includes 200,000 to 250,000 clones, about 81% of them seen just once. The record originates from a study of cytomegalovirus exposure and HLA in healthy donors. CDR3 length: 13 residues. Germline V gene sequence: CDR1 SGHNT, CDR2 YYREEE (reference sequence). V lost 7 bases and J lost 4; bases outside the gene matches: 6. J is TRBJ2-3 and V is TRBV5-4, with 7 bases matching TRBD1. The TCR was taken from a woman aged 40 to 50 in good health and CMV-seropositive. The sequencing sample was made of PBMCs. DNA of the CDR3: TGTGCCAGCCGCCCCCAGGGGGCAGATACGCAGTATTTT. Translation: CASRPQGADTQYF.